This TCR beta chain comes out of a study of blood T cell repertoires in COVID-19. Study in general: The origin of the acute and convalescent COVID-19 samples was the United States, Italy and Spain. PBMCs, B-cell-depleted T cells, or T cells were the source of the cDNA or gDNA that made up the material.

With V trimmed by 6 bases and J by 0 bases, 8 bases remained unmatched. This CDR3 spans 17 amino acids. The germline gives CDR1 MDHEN, CDR2 SYDVKM. As originally analysed: The authors estimated nucleated cell counts from reference gene primer amplification. Profiling relied on immunoSEQ multiplex PCR, and the TCRdb table lists in-frame clones only, not all of them. V, J and clone size derive from that table, while D and trimming were established from the DNA sequence. This table has tens of thousands of clones, 85% to 90% appearing once. This chain joins TRBV28 and TRBJ1-3; 10 nucleotides agree with TRBD1. The source is a human donor with active COVID-19. The donor label of this sample is uncertain. The sample taken for sequencing was peripheral blood. This CDR3 is CASRPPGQGTSGNTIYF. The CDR3, as DNA: TGTGCCAGCAGGCCCCCGGGACAGGGGACCTCTGGAAACACCATATATTTT.